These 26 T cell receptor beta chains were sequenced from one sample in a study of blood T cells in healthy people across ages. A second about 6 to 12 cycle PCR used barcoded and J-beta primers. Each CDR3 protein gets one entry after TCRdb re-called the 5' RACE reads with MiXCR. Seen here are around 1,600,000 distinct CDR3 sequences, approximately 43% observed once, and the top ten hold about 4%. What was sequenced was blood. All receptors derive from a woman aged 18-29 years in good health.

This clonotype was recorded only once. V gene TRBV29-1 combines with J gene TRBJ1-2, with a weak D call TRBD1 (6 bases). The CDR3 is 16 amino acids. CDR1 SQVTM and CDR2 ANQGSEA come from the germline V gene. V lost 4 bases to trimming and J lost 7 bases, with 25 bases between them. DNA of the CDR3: TGCAGCGTTGGACGCTTGGGGGGCAGTCTCTCGAGTGGCTACACCTTC. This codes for CSVGRLGGSLSSGYTF.

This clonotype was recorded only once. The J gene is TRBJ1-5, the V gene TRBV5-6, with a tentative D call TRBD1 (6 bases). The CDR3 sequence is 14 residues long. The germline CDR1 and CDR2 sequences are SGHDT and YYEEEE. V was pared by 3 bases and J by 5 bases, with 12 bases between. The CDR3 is CASSSQGRDQPQHF. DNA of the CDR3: TGTGCCAGCAGCTCACAGGGAAGGGATCAGCCCCAGCATTTT.

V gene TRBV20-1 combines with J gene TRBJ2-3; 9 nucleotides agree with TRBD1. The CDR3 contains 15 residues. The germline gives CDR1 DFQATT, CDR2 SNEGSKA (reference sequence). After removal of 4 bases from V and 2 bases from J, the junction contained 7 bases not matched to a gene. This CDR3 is CSAKGQGSITDTQYF. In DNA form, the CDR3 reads TGCAGTGCTAAAGGACAGGGGTCGATCACAGATACGCAGTATTTT.

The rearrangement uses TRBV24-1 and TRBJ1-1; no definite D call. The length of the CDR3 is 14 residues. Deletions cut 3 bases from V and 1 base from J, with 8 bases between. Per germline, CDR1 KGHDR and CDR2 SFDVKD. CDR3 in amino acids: CATSDGPPNTEAFF. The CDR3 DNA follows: TGTGCCACCAGTGATGGGCCGCCGAACACTGAAGCTTTCTTT.

CDR3 protein: CASSALTGEETQYF. DNA of the CDR3: TGTGCCAGCAGCGCCCTAACAGGGGAAGAGACCCAGTACTTC. The chain employs TRBV9 and TRBJ2-5; 7 nucleotides match TRBD1. Germline trimming cut 3 bases from V and 3 bases from J; bases unmatched to any gene: 5. The CDR3 extends over 14 amino acids. The germline CDR1 and CDR2 sequences are SGDLS and YYNGEE.

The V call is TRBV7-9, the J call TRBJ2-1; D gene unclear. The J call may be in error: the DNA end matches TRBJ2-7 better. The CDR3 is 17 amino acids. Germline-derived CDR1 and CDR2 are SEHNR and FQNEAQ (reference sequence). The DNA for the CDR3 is TGTGCCAGCAGCTCGCCCCTAGTGGGAAGCTCCTACAATGAGCAGTACTTC. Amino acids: CASSSPLVGSSYNEQYF.

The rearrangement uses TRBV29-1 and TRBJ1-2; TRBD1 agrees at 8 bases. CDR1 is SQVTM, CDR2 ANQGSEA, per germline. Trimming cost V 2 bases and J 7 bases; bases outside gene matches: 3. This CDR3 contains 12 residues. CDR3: CSVEQGAAGYTF. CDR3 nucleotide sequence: TGCAGCGTTGAACAGGGGGCGGCTGGCTACACCTTC.

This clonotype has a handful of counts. Here the CDR3 reads CASSLTSGNTDTQYF. CDR3 nucleotide sequence: TGTGCCAGCAGCCTGACTAGCGGGAACACAGATACGCAGTATTTT. The chain uses TRBV5-6 and TRBJ2-3; 11 bases align to TRBD2. Per germline, CDR1 SGHDT and CDR2 YYEEEE. V was pared by 4 bases and J by 2 bases, with 3 bases of the junction left unmatched. There are 15 residues in the CDR3.

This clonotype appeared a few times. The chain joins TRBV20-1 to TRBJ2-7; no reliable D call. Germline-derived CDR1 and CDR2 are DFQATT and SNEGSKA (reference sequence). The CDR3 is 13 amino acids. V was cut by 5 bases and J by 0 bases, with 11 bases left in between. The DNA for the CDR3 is TGCAGTGCTGGCGACCGATTCTCCTACGAGCAGTACTTC. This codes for CSAGDRFSYEQYF.

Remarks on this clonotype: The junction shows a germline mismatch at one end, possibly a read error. The CDR3 reads CGVEDIWDEQFF. The CDR3 coding sequence is TGCGGCGTTGAAGACATATGGGATGAGCAGTTCTTC. This chain connects TRBV29-1 to TRBJ2-1, with D unclear. The CDR3 spans 12 residues. The germline V gene has CDR1 SQVTM and CDR2 ANQGSEA.

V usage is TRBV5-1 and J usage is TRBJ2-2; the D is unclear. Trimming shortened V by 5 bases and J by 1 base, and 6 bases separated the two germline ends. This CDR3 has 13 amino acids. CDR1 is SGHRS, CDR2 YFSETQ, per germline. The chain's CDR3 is CASRNQNTGELFF. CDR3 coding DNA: TGCGCCAGCAGAAACCAGAACACCGGGGAGCTGTTTTTT.

CDR3 in DNA: TGTGCCAGCAGCCGTCAGGAGGGCCACAATGAGCAGTTCTTC. Amino acids: CASSRQEGHNEQFF. The chain recombines TRBV7-2 with TRBJ2-1, with D perhaps matching TRBD2 (6 bases). CDR3 size: 14 residues. V was cut by 5 bases and J by 5 bases, with 13 bases left in between. The germline V gene encodes CDR1 SGHTA and CDR2 FQGNSA.

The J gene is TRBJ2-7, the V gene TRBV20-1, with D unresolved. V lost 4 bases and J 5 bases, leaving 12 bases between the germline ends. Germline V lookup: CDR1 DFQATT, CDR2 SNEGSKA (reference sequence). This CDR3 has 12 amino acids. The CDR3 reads CSAIKLTDEQYF. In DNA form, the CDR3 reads TGCAGTGCTATAAAATTAACAGACGAGCAGTACTTC.

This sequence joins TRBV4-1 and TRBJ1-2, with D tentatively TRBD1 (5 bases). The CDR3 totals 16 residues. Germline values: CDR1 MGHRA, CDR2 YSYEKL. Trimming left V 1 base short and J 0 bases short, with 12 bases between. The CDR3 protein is CASSQVWDGSNYGYTF. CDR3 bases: TGCGCCAGCAGCCAAGTATGGGACGGTTCTAACTATGGCTACACCTTC.

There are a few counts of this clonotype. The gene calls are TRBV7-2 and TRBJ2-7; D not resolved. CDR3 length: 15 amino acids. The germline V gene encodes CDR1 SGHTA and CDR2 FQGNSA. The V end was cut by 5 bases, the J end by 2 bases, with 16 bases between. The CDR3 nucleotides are TGTGCCAGCAGCCCCGACGGAACCCGGACCTACGAGCAGTACTTC. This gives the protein CASSPDGTRTYEQYF.

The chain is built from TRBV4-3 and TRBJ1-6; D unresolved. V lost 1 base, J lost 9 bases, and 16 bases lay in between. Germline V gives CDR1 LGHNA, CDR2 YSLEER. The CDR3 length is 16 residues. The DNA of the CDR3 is TGCGCCAGCAGCCAAGGGGGAGCCGGGGTTGGTTCACCCCTCCACTTT. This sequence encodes CASSQGGAGVGSPLHF.

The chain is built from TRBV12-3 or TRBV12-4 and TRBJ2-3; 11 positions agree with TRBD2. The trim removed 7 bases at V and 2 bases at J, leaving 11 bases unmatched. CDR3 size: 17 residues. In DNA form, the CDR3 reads TGTGCCAGCACCTATAGGGCTAGCGGGAGGTTCACAGATACGCAGTATTTT. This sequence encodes CASTYRASGRFTDTQYF.

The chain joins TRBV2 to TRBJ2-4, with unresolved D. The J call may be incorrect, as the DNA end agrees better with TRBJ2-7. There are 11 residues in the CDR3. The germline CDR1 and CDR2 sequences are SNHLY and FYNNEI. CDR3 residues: CASIRRYEQYF. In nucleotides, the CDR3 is TGTGCCAGCATTCGGCGGTACGAGCAGTACTTC.

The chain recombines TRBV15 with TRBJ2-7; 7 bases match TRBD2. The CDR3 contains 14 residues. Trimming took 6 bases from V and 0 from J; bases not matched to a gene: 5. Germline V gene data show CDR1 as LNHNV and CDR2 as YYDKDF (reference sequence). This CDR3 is CATRAGISSYEQYF. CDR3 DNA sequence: TGTGCCACCAGAGCGGGGATAAGCTCCTACGAGCAGTACTTC.

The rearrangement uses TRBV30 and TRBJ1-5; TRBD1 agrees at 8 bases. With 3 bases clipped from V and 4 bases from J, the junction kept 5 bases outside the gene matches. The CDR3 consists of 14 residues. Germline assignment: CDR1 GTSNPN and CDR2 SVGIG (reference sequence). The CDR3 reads CAWRDRDRNQPQHF. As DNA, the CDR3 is TGTGCCTGGAGGGACCGGGACAGGAATCAGCCCCAGCATTTT.

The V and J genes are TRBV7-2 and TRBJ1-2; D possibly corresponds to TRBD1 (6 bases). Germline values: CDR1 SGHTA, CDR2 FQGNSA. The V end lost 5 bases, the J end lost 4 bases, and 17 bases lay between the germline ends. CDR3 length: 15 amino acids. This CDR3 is CASSRTLAGVYGYTF. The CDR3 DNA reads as TGTGCCAGCAGCCGGACCCTGGCAGGGGTCTATGGCTACACCTTC.

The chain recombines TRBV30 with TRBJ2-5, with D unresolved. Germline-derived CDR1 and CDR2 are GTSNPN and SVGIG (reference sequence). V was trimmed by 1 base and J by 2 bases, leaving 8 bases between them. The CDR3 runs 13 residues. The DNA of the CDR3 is TGTGCCTGGAGTGACGGTCTACAAGAGACCCAGTACTTC. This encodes CAWSDGLQETQYF.

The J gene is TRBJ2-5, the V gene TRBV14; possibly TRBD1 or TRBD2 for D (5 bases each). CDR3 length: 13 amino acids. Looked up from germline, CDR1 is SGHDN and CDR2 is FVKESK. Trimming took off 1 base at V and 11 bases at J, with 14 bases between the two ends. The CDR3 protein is CASSQVYQGEQYF. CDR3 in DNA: TGTGCCAGCAGCCAAGTCTACCAAGGGGAGCAGTACTTC.

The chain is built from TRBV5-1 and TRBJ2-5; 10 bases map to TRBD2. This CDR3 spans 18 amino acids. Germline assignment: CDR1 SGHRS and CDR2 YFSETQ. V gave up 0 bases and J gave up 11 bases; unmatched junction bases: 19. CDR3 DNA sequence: TGCGCCAGCAGCTTGGAACTAGCGGGGCTATACTCCTACAATGAGCAGTACTTC. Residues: CASSLELAGLYSYNEQYF.

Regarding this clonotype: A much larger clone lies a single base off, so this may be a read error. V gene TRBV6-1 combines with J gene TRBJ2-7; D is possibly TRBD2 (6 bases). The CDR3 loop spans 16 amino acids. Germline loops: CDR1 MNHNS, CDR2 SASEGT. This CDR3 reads CANSDRRGSRAYEQYF. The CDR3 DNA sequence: TGTGCCAACAGTGACCGGCGGGGTTCTAGGGCCTACGAGCAGTACTTC.

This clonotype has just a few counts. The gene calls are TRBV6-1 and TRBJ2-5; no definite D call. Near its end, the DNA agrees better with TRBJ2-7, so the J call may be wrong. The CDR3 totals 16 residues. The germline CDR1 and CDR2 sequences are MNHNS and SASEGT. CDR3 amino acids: CASSEASLGSSYEQYF. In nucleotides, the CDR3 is TGTGCCAGCAGTGAAGCGAGCTTGGGAAGCAGCTACGAGCAGTACTTC.